A single sample gave rise to the 21 T cell receptor beta chains below, sequenced in a study of spatial heterogeneity in lung cancer. Broader study findings: It was found that expanded intratumoral alpha and beta TCR counts tracked tumor mutation counts.

Their recognized antigens are unknown. TCRdb re-called the 5' RACE reads with MiXCR, one entry per CDR3 protein. The table records 9,500 to 12,000 distinct CDR3 sequences, about 8% of them present only once. This sample's time point: sample taken at primary tumor resection. The material sequenced was lung tumor tissue, taken at surgery. The receptors stem from a female donor with early-stage non-small cell lung cancer.

This clonotype was found many times. This beta chain slipped into a library made for alpha chains as a stray read, so its size is not meaningful. The chain links TRBV6-5 to TRBJ1-1; 8 nucleotides agree with TRBD1. After removal of 5 bases from V and 5 bases from J, the junction contained 1 base not matched to a gene. Germline lookup yields CDR1 MNHEY and CDR2 SVGAGI. CDR3 size: 12 residues. CDR3 coding DNA: TGTGCCAGCAGTCGACAGGGGACTGAAGCTTTCTTT. Translation gives CASSRQGTEAFF.

Turning to this clonotype: This beta chain came through as a stray read in a library set up for alpha chains, and its size says little. V gene TRBV28 combines with J gene TRBJ2-7; a possible D gene is TRBD1 (6 bases). V lost 5 bases and J 0 bases, leaving 14 bases between the germline ends. Germline V lookup: CDR1 MDHEN, CDR2 SYDVKM. The CDR3 has 15 amino acids. CDR3 residues: CASSQLKQGSYEQYF. Here the CDR3 DNA reads TGTGCCAGCAGTCAACTGAAACAGGGCTCCTACGAGCAGTACTTC.

This clonotype was seen at least ten times. As an off-target read in a library built for alpha chains, this beta chain has a frequency of little significance. V and J are TRBV5-4 and TRBJ2-7; 8 bases match TRBD2. The CDR3 spans 14 residues. The V and J ends lost 4 bases and 3 bases, in that order; junction bases with no gene match: 6. The germline V gene encodes CDR1 SGHNT and CDR2 YYREEE (reference sequence). The CDR3 nucleotides read TGTGCCAGCAGCGCCGCGAGCGGGGGCTACGAGCAGTACTTC. It yields the protein CASSAASGGYEQYF.

This clonotype was counted between two and nine times. Being off target in a library aimed at alpha chains, this beta chain has a size of little meaning. The chain carries TRBV28 and TRBJ1-6; 9 positions agree with TRBD1. The CDR3 extends over 16 amino acids. Trimming at V came to 8 bases and at J to 7 bases, leaving 12 bases not matched to a gene. Looked up from germline, CDR1 is MDHEN and CDR2 is SYDVKM. CDR3 protein: CASSYPGTGLNSPLHF. For the CDR3, the DNA is TGTGCCAGCTCCTACCCCGGGACAGGGTTGAATTCACCCCTCCACTTT.

This clonotype was observed many times. This beta chain is off target for a library built for alpha chains, so its abundance means little. The chain carries TRBV7-2 and TRBJ2-5, with D perhaps matching TRBD2 (5 bases). Germline-derived CDR1 and CDR2 are SGHTA and FQGNSA. There are 14 residues in the CDR3. V lost 5 bases to trimming and J lost 4 bases, with 14 bases between them. The CDR3 nucleotides are TGTGCCAGCAGCCCCAATCGAGGGAGAGAGACCCAGTACTTC. Translated, it gives CASSPNRGRETQYF.

This clonotype was seen more than once but under ten times. This beta chain slipped into a library made for alpha chains as a stray read, so its size is not meaningful. The genes are TRBV6-1 and TRBJ2-3; D is undetermined. The CDR3 is made up of 14 amino acids. Germline lookup yields CDR1 MNHNS and CDR2 SASEGT. V lost 6 bases to trimming and J lost 2 bases, with 12 bases between them. Here the CDR3 reads CASRLGPFTDTQYF. The CDR3 DNA sequence: TGTGCCAGCAGGCTGGGTCCCTTCACAGATACGCAGTATTTT.

This clonotype is labeled medium-sized. This beta chain turned up in a library designed for alpha chains; as an off-target read, its abundance says little. V is TRBV5-5 and J is TRBJ2-5; 7 nucleotides align to TRBD1. CDR1 is SGHKS and CDR2 is YYEKEE in the germline V gene (reference sequence). This CDR3 spans 17 amino acids. V dropped 4 bases and J dropped 4; count of bases not matched to a gene: 16. CDR3 sequence reads: CASSPHPIPGGGETQYF. In nucleotides, the CDR3 is TGTGCCAGCAGCCCCCACCCTATTCCAGGGGGTGGAGAGACCCAGTACTTC. Full variable domain (missing parts from reference TRBV5-5 and TRBJ2-5): DAGVTQSPTHLIKTRGQQVTLRCSPISGHKSVSWYQQVLGQGPQFIFQYYEKEERGRGNFPDRFSARQFPNYSSELNVNALLLGDSALYLCASSPHPIPGGGETQYFGPGTRLLVL.

This clonotype has at least ten counts. This beta chain is an unintended read in a library built for alpha chains; its size means little. V is TRBV11-3 and J is TRBJ2-5, with D unclear. CDR1 and CDR2 (germline): SGHNT, YENEEA. V lost 5 bases, J lost 0 bases, and 4 bases lay in between. The CDR3 consists of 12 residues. The CDR3 here is CASSQNQETQYF. In DNA form, the CDR3 reads TGTGCCAGCAGCCAAAACCAAGAGACCCAGTACTTC.

This clonotype was detected only a few times. This beta chain appears as a stray read in a library generated for alpha chains; its size is not informative. The chain carries TRBV7-2 and TRBJ2-1; 7 bases are a match to TRBD1. V was clipped by 4 bases and J by 6 bases; unmatched bases: 3. The length of the CDR3 is 13 residues. Germline assignment: CDR1 SGHTA and CDR2 FQGNSA. The CDR3 bases are TGTGCCAGCAGCTGGGGACAGTTCAATGAGCAGTTCTTC. Its translation is CASSWGQFNEQFF.

This clonotype was found many times. This beta chain is off target for a library built for alpha chains, so its abundance means little. The rearrangement links TRBV7-8 to TRBJ2-1, with 7 nucleotides matching TRBD2. Germline-derived CDR1 and CDR2 are SGHVS and FQNEAQ. The J segment lost 3 bases and the V segment lost 5 bases, leaving 4 bases of the junction unmatched. This CDR3 has 14 residues. CDR3 amino acids: CASSPLASYNEQFF. The CDR3 nucleotides read TGTGCCAGCAGCCCACTAGCGAGCTACAATGAGCAGTTCTTC.

Worth noting for this clonotype: Because the library targeted alpha chains, this beta chain is an off-target read whose size means little. The chain uses TRBV3-1 and TRBJ2-2; D uncertain. Germline V gene data show CDR1 as LGHDT and CDR2 as YNNKEL (reference sequence). The CDR3 is 17 amino acids. The V end was cut by 3 bases, the J end by 2 bases, with 16 bases between. CDR3 DNA: TGTGCCAGCAGCCAGCTGGGCGGAACCCTAAACACCGGGGAGCTGTTTTTT. It codes for CASSQLGGTLNTGELFF.

This clonotype was detected ten times or more. This beta chain slipped into a library made for alpha chains as a stray read, so its size is not meaningful. The chain employs TRBV4-2 and TRBJ2-7, with 8 bases fitting TRBD2. CDR3 length equals 15 residues. Trimming removed 0 bases from V and 3 bases from J; junction bases left unmatched: 4. Germline loops: CDR1 LGHNA, CDR2 YNFKEQ. CDR3 bases: TGTGCCAGCAGCCAAGAATCAGCGGGGGACTACGAGCAGTACTTC. This encodes CASSQESAGDYEQYF.

This clonotype is a singleton in its sample. A library prepared for alpha chains yielded this beta chain as an off-target read; its size is of little meaning. The rearrangement uses TRBV2 and TRBJ1-5, with D possibly matching TRBD1 (6 bases). V was clipped by 4 bases and J by 5 bases, with 18 bases between them. The CDR3 totals 16 residues. Germline CDR1 SNHLY, CDR2 FYNNEI. The CDR3 DNA sequence: TGTGCCAGCAGTGGGGAGGGGACATTCAACCATCAGCCCCAGCATTTT. Its translation is CASSGEGTFNHQPQHF.

At least ten counts were recorded for this clonotype. Because this beta chain is a stray read in a library intended to capture alpha chains, its abundance should not be given much weight. The chain is built from TRBV7-2 and TRBJ2-3; 11 bases match TRBD2. The CDR3 runs to 17 residues. Germline assignment: CDR1 SGHTA and CDR2 FQGNSA. The ends lost 5 bases at V and 1 base at J; junction bases unmatched: 8. CDR3: CASSPEVLAGGTDTQYF. The CDR3 coding sequence is TGTGCCAGCAGCCCGGAAGTACTAGCGGGGGGCACAGATACGCAGTATTTT.

This clonotype was recorded many times. The library was built for alpha chains, so this beta chain is an off-target read and its size means little. V and J are TRBV14 and TRBJ2-3; 8 bases match TRBD2. Trimming at V came to 1 base and at J to 2 bases, leaving 5 bases not matched to a gene. The CDR3 has 16 residues. CDR1 and CDR2 (germline): SGHDN, FVKESK. In DNA, the CDR3 is TGTGCCAGCAGCCAAGGTAGCGGGGCCCTCACAGATACGCAGTATTTT. Protein sequence: CASSQGSGALTDTQYF. Variable domain in full (rest from reference TRBV14 and TRBJ2-3): EAGVTQFPSHSVIEKGQTVTLRCDPISGHDNLYWYRRVMGKEIKFLLHFVKESKQDESGMPNNRFLAERTGGTYSTLKVQPAELEDSGVYFCASSQGSGALTDTQYFGPGTRLTVL.

This clonotype showed up many times. This beta chain appears as a stray read in a library generated for alpha chains; its size is not informative. The V call is TRBV5-1, the J call TRBJ2-2; D remains ambiguous. V was clipped by 2 bases and J by 0 bases, with 20 bases between them. CDR3 length: 19 amino acids. The germline V gene encodes CDR1 SGHRS and CDR2 YFSETQ. The CDR3 here is CASSLGRMRILTNTGELFF. CDR3 DNA sequence: TGCGCCAGCAGCTTAGGTCGCATGCGGATCCTAACGAACACCGGGGAGCTGTTTTTT.

This clonotype was seen many times. This beta chain is off target for a library built for alpha chains, so its abundance means little. J is TRBJ1-5 and V is TRBV7-8, with D perhaps TRBD1 (6 bases). The CDR3 contains 17 residues. Trimming removed 2 bases at V and 7 bases at J, with 21 bases between. Germline lookup yields CDR1 SGHVS and CDR2 FQNEAQ. DNA for the CDR3: TGTGCCAGCAGCTTAAGACAGGAGGGCGGTGGGGTACAGCCCCAGCATTTT. This encodes CASSLRQEGGGVQPQHF.

Turning to this clonotype: It may be a read error: a sequence one base away is much more abundant. Because the library targeted alpha chains, this beta chain is an off-target read whose size means little. The genes are TRBV5-1 and TRBJ1-6; TRBD1 might be the D (5 bases). The germline CDR1 and CDR2 sequences are SGHRS and YFSETQ. This CDR3 has 14 amino acids. CDR3 loop: CASSRQLGDSSLHF. CDR3 DNA sequence: TGCGCCAGCAGCAGGCAACTAGGGGATTCATCCCTCCACTTT.

This clonotype was seen at least ten times. In a library made to pick up alpha chains, this beta chain is a stray read with a size that means little. This rearrangement joins TRBV28 to TRBJ2-7, with D unclear. This CDR3 has 11 amino acids. CDR1 is MDHEN, CDR2 SYDVKM, per germline. This CDR3 is CATWAGGEQYF. The CDR3 bases are TGTGCTACGTGGGCTGGTGGGGAGCAGTACTTC.

Many counts were recorded for this clonotype. A library made for alpha chains picked up this beta chain off target, so its size means little. The chain is built from TRBV4-2 and TRBJ2-7; a possible D gene is TRBD2 (6 bases). This CDR3 has 15 amino acids. V was pared by 1 base and J by 4 bases, with 14 bases between. Per germline, CDR1 LGHNA and CDR2 YNFKEQ. The CDR3 sequence is CASSQGLEGTYEQYF. Written as DNA, the CDR3 is TGTGCCAGCAGCCAAGGGTTGGAGGGCACATACGAGCAGTACTTC.

This clonotype was seen ten or more times. Found in a library prepared for alpha chains, this beta chain is an off-target read, and its abundance has little meaning. The rearrangement links TRBV28 to TRBJ2-5; TRBD2 might be the D (6 bases). V was cut by 6 bases and J by 2 bases, with 16 bases left in between. The germline V gene encodes CDR1 MDHEN and CDR2 SYDVKM. This CDR3 has 15 residues. CDR3 bases: TGTGCCAGCAGCTCACCGCGGGGAGGACAAGAGACCCAGTACTTC. Translating it yields CASSSPRGGQETQYF.